This T cell receptor beta chain is drawn from a study of blood T cell repertoires in COVID-19. The V gene's germline CDR1 is MNHEY and CDR2 SVGEGT. The CDR3 is 14 residues long. V was pared by 2 bases and J by 6 bases, with 11 bases between. This table comes from immunoSEQ multiplex PCR, and its TCRdb copy is limited to in-frame clones, with some not included. The sample lists under 200,000 clones, about 85% seen once, with 8.3% in the top ten. The rearrangement links TRBV6-2 or TRBV6-3 to TRBJ2-1; weak D call: TRBD2 (6 bases). The specimen sequenced was peripheral blood. This clonotype was sampled from a woman aged 60-70 years with COVID-19, enrolled during active disease. The CDR3 is CASSYSLAFNEQFF. CDR3 DNA: TGTGCCAGCAGTTACAGTCTAGCGTTCAATGAGCAGTTCTTC.